This is a list of T cell receptor beta chains from one sample in a study of Tregs in tolerant kidney transplant recipients. Here immunoSEQ multiplex PCR was the method, and the copy in TCRdb shows in-frame clones only, minus some. The table has 35,000 to 50,000 clones, less than 97% seen once. Antigens of these TCRs are unknown. Material: Tregs from blood cultured with allogeneic cells. These receptors originate from a human donor in good health. CDR3s include the opening cysteine and the closing phenylalanine or tryptophan. The order of the fields is J gene, D gene, V gene, clone size, CDR3 protein, CDR3 DNA. The D gene is left open where the match is weak. The listing skips clone size in some rows; elsewhere it reads once, few, many or a size class.

TRBJ2-5 | TRBD2 | TRBV5-1 | NA | CASSIPGTSGEQETQYF | TGCGCCAGCAGCATACCGGGGACTAGCGGGGAACAAGAGACCCAGTACTTC
TRBJ1-1 | NA | TRBV15 | NA | CATSRAGGWGNTEAFF | TGTGCCACCAGCAGAGCGGGGGGGTGGGGGAACACTGAAGCTTTCTTT
TRBJ1-1 | NA | TRBV18 | NA | CASSPAESRAFF | TGTGCCAGCTCACCCGCAGAATCCAGGGCTTTCTTT
TRBJ1-4 | TRBD1 | TRBV5-1 | NA | CASSFGTGHEKLFF | TGCGCCAGCAGCTTCGGGACAGGACATGAAAAACTGTTTTTT
TRBJ2-7 | NA | TRBV9 | once | CASSVGWGPYEQYF | TGTGCCAGCAGCGTAGGGTGGGGGCCCTACGAGCAGTACTTC
TRBJ2-7 | NA | TRBV18 | NA | CASSAGYEQYF | TGTGCCAGCTCAGCTGGATACGAGCAGTACTTC
TRBJ1-2 | NA | TRBV7-9 | NA | CASSIRGPWGYTF | TGTGCCAGCAGTATTCGGGGACCGTGGGGCTACACCTTC
TRBJ1-3 | NA | TRBV6-5 | NA | CASRRGSVGNTIYF | TGTGCCAGCAGAAGGGGGTCCGTCGGAAACACCATATATTTT
TRBJ2-3 | NA | TRBV18 | NA | CASSPPSVQGETTDTQYF | TGTGCCAGCTCACCACCGTCGGTGCAGGGTGAGACCACAGATACGCAGTATTTT
TRBJ2-3 | NA | TRBV21-1 | NA | CASSYRTSGSQTNTDTQYF | TGTGCCAGCAGCTACCGAACTAGCGGGAGCCAGACTAACACAGATACGCAGTATTTT
TRBJ2-1 | TRBD2 | TRBV4-1 | NA | CASSQALAGLSYNEQFF | TGCGCCAGCAGCCAAGCACTAGCGGGACTATCCTACAATGAGCAGTTCTTC
TRBJ1-1 | NA | TRBV7-6 | NA | CASSLMEGRAFF | TGTGCCAGCAGCTTAATGGAGGGTAGGGCTTTCTTT
TRBJ1-2 | NA | TRBV9 | NA | CASSGASDVYGYTF | TGTGCCAGCAGTGGGGCATCGGATGTCTATGGCTACACCTTC
TRBJ1-2 | NA | TRBV6-5 | once | CASSRTGTGGYTF | TGTGCCAGCAGTAGAACCGGGACCGGTGGCTACACCTTC
TRBJ1-5 | TRBD1 | TRBV10-3 | NA | CAIRGGLNQPQHF | TGTGCCATCAGAGGGGGCCTAAACCAGCCCCAGCATTTT
TRBJ2-5 | NA | TRBV18 | NA | CASSPEETQYF | TGTGCCAGCTCTCCAGAAGAGACCCAGTACTTC
TRBJ1-2 | NA | TRBV19 | once | CASSPGVGREFYGYTF | TGTGCCAGTAGTCCCGGGGTGGGCCGAGAATTCTATGGCTACACCTTC
TRBJ1-6 | NA | TRBV30 | NA | CAWSTNHNSPLHF | TGTGCCTGGAGCACCAACCATAATTCACCCCTCCACTTT
TRBJ2-7 | TRBD2 | TRBV7-9 | NA | CASSGLVRSGRREQYF | TGTGCCAGCAGCGGACTAGTAAGGAGCGGGAGGAGAGAGCAGTACTTC
TRBJ1-3 | NA | TRBV5-6 | NA | CASSPSAGNTIYF | TGTGCCAGCAGCCCCAGCGCTGGAAACACCATATATTTT
TRBJ2-1 | NA | TRBV15 | NA | CATGGGTYNEQFF | TGTGCCACCGGGGGCGGGACTTACAATGAGCAGTTCTTC
TRBJ2-7 | NA | TRBV18 | once | CASSSNPTGLLYF | TGTGCCAGCTCATCTAACCCCACAGGTTTACTGTACTTC
TRBJ2-2 | NA | TRBV30 | NA | CAWKKPSSNTGELFF | TGTGCCTGGAAAAAACCTAGCTCCAACACCGGGGAGCTGTTTTTT
TRBJ1-2 | NA | TRBV18 | NA | CASSQDSVYGYTF | TGTGCCAGCTCACAGGACAGTGTCTATGGCTACACCTTC
TRBJ2-3 | NA | TRBV7-5 | NA | CARSLAWGVQGRKDTQYF | TGTGCCAGAAGCTTAGCCTGGGGTGTGCAGGGACGTAAAGATACGCAGTATTTT
TRBJ1-1 | NA | TRBV19 | NA | CASSIGQLNTEAFF | TGTGCCAGTAGTATCGGACAGCTGAACACTGAAGCTTTCTTT
TRBJ2-2 | NA | TRBV4-2 | NA | CASSPPDRNTGELFF | TGTGCCAGCAGCCCACCGGACAGAAACACCGGGGAGCTGTTTTTT
TRBJ2-1 | NA | TRBV6-1 | NA | CASRASFNEQFF | TGTGCCAGCAGGGCTTCCTTCAATGAGCAGTTCTTC
TRBJ2-1 | NA | TRBV4-2 | NA | CASSQRGGSSYNEQFF | TGTGCCAGCAGCCAGAGAGGCGGCAGCTCCTACAATGAGCAGTTCTTC
TRBJ1-1 | NA | TRBV10-1 | NA | CASSEGHPVAEAFF | TGCGCCAGCAGTGAGGGGCATCCCGTCGCTGAAGCTTTCTTT
TRBJ2-2 | NA | TRBV7-9 | NA | CASRPRSALPGELFF | TGTGCCAGCCGCCCCCGGTCTGCCCTTCCCGGGGAGCTGTTTTTT
TRBJ2-7 | NA | TRBV6-5 | NA | CASSYRVGEQYF | TGTGCCAGCAGTTACAGGGTGGGCGAGCAGTACTTC
TRBJ1-4 | NA | TRBV7-6 | NA | CASSPRDLPEKLFF | TGTGCCAGCAGCCCCCGGGACTTACCGGAAAAACTGTTTTTT
TRBJ2-2 | NA | TRBV14 | NA | CASSTLGWSPGELFF | TGTGCCAGCAGCACGTTAGGTTGGTCCCCCGGGGAGCTGTTTTTT
TRBJ1-3 | NA | TRBV7-2 | NA | CASSLTPGNTIYF | TGTGCCAGCAGCTTGACCCCCGGAAACACCATATATTTT
TRBJ2-1 | NA | TRBV19 | NA | CASSIWVASDNEQFF | TGTGCCAGTAGTATCTGGGTAGCTTCAGACAATGAGCAGTTCTTC
TRBJ1-2 | NA | TRBV5-1 | NA | CASSLQQGRGYSYTF | TGCGCCAGCAGCTTGCAACAGGGAAGAGGCTATAGCTACACCTTC
TRBJ1-3 | NA | TRBV7-2 | NA | CASSLTDHSGNTIYF | TGTGCCAGCAGCCTTACGGATCACTCTGGAAACACCATATATTTT
TRBJ2-7 | NA | TRBV19 | NA | CASNGRGPSYEQYF | TGTGCCAGTAATGGTAGAGGACCCTCCTACGAGCAGTACTTC
TRBJ1-2 | NA | TRBV4-1 | NA | CASSQESQRLGNGYTF | TGCGCCAGCAGCCAAGAAAGCCAGAGGCTCGGTAATGGCTACACCTTC
TRBJ2-7 | TRBD2 | TRBV6-5 | once | CASTYDGTSYEQYF | TGTGCCAGCACCTACGATGGGACTAGCTACGAGCAGTACTTC
TRBJ2-7 | TRBD2 | TRBV5-4 | NA | CASSREVTGTYEQYF | TGTGCCAGCAGCCGGGAGGTGACTGGAACCTACGAGCAGTACTTC
TRBJ2-2 | NA | TRBV29-1 | NA | CSVDYWGDGELFF | TGCAGCGTTGATTACTGGGGGGACGGGGAGCTGTTTTTT
TRBJ2-1 | NA | TRBV5-4 | once | CASSLEYSRTSYNEQFF | TGTGCCAGCAGCTTGGAGTACTCGAGAACGTCCTACAATGAGCAGTTCTTC
TRBJ1-4 | NA | TRBV11-2 | NA | CASSFWEGANEKLFF | TGTGCCAGCAGCTTTTGGGAGGGGGCTAATGAAAAACTGTTTTTT
TRBJ2-1 | NA | TRBV7-8 | NA | CASSLNYNVEQFF | TGTGCCAGCAGCTTAAATTATAATGTAGAGCAGTTCTTC